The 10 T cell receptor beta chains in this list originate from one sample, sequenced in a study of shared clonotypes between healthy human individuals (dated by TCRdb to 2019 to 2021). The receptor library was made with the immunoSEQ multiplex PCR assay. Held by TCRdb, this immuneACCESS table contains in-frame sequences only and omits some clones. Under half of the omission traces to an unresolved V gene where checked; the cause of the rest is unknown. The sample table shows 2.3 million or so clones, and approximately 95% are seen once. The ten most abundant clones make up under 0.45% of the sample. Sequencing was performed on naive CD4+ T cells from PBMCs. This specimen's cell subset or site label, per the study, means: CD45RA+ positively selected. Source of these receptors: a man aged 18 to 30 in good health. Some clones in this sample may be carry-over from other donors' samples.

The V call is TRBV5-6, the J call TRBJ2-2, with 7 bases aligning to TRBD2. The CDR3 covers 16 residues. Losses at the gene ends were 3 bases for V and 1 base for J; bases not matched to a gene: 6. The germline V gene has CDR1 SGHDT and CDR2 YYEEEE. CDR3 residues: CASSSKRGLNTGELFF. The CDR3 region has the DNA TGTGCCAGCAGCTCAAAGCGGGGCCTGAACACCGGGGAGCTGTTTTTT.

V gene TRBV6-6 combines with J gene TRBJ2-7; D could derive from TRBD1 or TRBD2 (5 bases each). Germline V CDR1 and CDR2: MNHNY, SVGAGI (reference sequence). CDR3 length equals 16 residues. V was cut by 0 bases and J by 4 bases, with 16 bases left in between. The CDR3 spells CASSYSGSGRSYEQYF. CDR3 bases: TGTGCCAGCAGTTACTCAGGATCAGGGAGATCATACGAGCAGTACTTC.

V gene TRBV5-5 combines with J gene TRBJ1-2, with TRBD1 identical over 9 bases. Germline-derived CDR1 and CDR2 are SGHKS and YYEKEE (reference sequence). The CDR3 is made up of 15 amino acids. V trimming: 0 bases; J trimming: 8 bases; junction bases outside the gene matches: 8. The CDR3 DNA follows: TGTGCCAGCAGCTTGGGCGCCGGGACAGGGTACGGCTACACCTTC. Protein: CASSLGAGTGYGYTF.

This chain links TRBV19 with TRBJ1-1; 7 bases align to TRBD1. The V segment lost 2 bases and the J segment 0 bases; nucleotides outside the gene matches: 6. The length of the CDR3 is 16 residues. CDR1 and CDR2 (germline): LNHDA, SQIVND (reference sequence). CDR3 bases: TGTGCCAGTAGTATAACGTACAGGGGACTGAACACTGAAGCTTTCTTT. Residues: CASSITYRGLNTEAFF.

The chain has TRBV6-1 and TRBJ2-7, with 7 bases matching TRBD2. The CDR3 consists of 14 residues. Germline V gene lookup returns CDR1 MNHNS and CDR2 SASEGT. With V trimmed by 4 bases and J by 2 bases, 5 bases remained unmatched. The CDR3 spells CASSGASGTYEQYF. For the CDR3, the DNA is TGTGCCAGCAGTGGAGCTAGCGGAACCTACGAGCAGTACTTC.

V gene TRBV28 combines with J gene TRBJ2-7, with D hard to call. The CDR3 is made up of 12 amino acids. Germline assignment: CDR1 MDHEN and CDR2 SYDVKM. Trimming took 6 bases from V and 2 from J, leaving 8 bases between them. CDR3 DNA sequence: TGTGCCAGCAGAGGTAGGACCTACGAGCAGTACTTC. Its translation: CASRGRTYEQYF.

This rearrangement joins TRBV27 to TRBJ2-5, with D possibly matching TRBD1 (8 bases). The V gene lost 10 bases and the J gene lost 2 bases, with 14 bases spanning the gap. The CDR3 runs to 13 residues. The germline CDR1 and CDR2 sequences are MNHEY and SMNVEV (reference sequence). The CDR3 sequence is CANRGGSQETQYF. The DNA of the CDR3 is TGTGCCAACAGGGGGGGGTCACAAGAGACCCAGTACTTC.

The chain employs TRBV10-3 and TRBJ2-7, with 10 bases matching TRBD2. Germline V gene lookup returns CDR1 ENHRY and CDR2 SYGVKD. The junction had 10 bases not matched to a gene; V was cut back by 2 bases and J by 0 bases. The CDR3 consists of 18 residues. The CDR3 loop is CAISEPPRTSGSSYEQYF. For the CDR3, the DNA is TGTGCCATCAGTGAGCCGCCCCGGACTAGCGGTAGCTCCTACGAGCAGTACTTC.

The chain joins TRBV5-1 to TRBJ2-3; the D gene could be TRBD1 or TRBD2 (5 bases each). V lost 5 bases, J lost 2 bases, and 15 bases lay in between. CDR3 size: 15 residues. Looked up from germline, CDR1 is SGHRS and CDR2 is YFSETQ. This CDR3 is CASSSDGTTTDTQYF. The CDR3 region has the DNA TGCGCCAGCAGTTCTGACGGGACCACCACAGATACGCAGTATTTT.

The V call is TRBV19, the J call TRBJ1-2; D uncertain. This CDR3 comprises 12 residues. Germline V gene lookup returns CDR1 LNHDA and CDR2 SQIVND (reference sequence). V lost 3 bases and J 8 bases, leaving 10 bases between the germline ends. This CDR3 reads CASSIPPGGYTF. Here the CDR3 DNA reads TGTGCCAGTAGTATCCCCCCGGGGGGCTACACCTTC.